These 27 T cell receptor beta chains came from one sample sequenced in a study of vaccination effects on CD4 cells after COVID-19. Using immunoSEQ multiplex PCR, the repertoire was profiled, and TCRdb retains in-frame clones only, with some absent. The data show tens of thousands of clones, around 68% seen once. No antigen is known for these receptors. ViraFEST used viral peptide pools to expand antigen-specific CD4+ T cells before sequencing. Subsequent to less than eleven days of culture, CD4+ T cells were isolated. Recipients of the vaccine had no prior SARS-CoV-2 infection and negative nucleocapsid antibodies. Sequencing used CD4+ T cells from PBMCs cultured with SARS-CoV-2 spike peptides, obtained before COVID-19 vaccination. All receptors come from a human donor who received a COVID-19 vaccine.

The CDR3 region has the DNA TGTGCCAGCAGCTTTAGCGGTTCCCTCGGAGATACGCAGTATTTT. It codes for CASSFSGSLGDTQYF. The chain employs TRBV7-2 and TRBJ2-3, with D possibly being TRBD2 (6 bases). Trimming removed 3 bases from V and 5 bases from J, with 15 bases in between. The CDR3 totals 15 residues. Per germline, CDR1 SGHTA and CDR2 FQGNSA.

The J gene is TRBJ1-3, the V gene TRBV7-6, with D maybe TRBD1 (6 bases). V lost 4 bases and J 3 bases, leaving 13 bases between the germline ends. CDR3 size: 15 residues. From germline, CDR1 is SGHVS and CDR2 FNYEAQ. The DNA of the CDR3 is TGTGCCAGCAGCTCGAGATCAGGGGATGGAAACACCATATATTTT. This gives the protein CASSSRSGDGNTIYF.

Only a few counts were recorded for this clone. The chain carries TRBV7-9 and TRBJ1-5; TRBD1 matches 7 bases. The V gene's germline CDR1 is SEHNR and CDR2 FQNEAQ (reference sequence). V gave up 1 base and J gave up 6 bases; unmatched junction bases: 3. The CDR3 runs 14 residues. The CDR3 DNA is TGTGCCAGCAGCTTAGACAGGGGAGGTCAGCCCCAGCATTTT. Its protein product is CASSLDRGGQPQHF.

CDR3 sequence reads: CASSPSRPNSNEKLFF. The CDR3 nucleotides are TGCGCCAGCAGCCCCTCACGGCCGAACAGTAATGAAAAACTGTTTTTT. The chain combines TRBV5-1 with TRBJ1-4; no firm D call. The V end was cut by 4 bases, the J end by 4 bases, with 17 bases between. The CDR3 is 16 amino acids. Germline CDR1 reads SGHRS; CDR2 reads YFSETQ.

The chain combines TRBV5-4 with TRBJ2-5, with 8 bases aligning to TRBD2. The CDR3 is 15 residues long. The V gene's germline CDR1 is SGHNT and CDR2 YYREEE (reference sequence). V was pared by 1 base and J by 3 bases, with 5 bases of the junction left unmatched. The CDR3 region is CASSLRPGGKETQYF. The CDR3 nucleotides are TGTGCCAGCAGCTTGCGTCCGGGAGGGAAAGAGACCCAGTACTTC. Full variable domain (remainder filled in from reference TRBV5-4 and TRBJ2-5): ETGVTQSPTHLIKTRGQQVTLRCSSQSGHNTVSWYQQALGQGPQFIFQYYREEENGRGNFPPRFSGLQFPNYSSELNVNALELDDSALYLCASSLRPGGKETQYFGPGTRLLVL.

The table lists this clone with a count of one. The chain links TRBV5-1 to TRBJ2-3; 8 bases agree with TRBD2. From germline, CDR1 is SGHRS and CDR2 YFSETQ. V gave up 4 bases and J gave up 2 bases; unmatched junction bases: 9. The CDR3 contains 16 residues. CDR3 nucleotide sequence: TGCGCCAGCAGCAGGGACCCCGGGAGGGTCACAGATACGCAGTATTTT. Its translation is CASSRDPGRVTDTQYF.

V gene TRBV5-1 combines with J gene TRBJ1-4; TRBD1 aligns across 10 bases. CDR1 and CDR2 from the germline V gene are SGHRS and YFSETQ. The CDR3 totals 15 residues. Germline trimming cut 0 bases from V and 7 bases from J; bases unmatched to any gene: 3. CDR3 loop: CASSLGGQGREKLFF. In DNA form, the CDR3 reads TGCGCCAGCAGCTTGGGGGGACAGGGGCGTGAAAAACTGTTTTTT.

The chain has TRBV11-2 and TRBJ2-6; no reliable D call. V was pared by 1 base and J by 0 bases, with 7 bases between. Germline values: CDR1 SGHAT, CDR2 FQNNGV. The CDR3 sequence is 16 residues long. The CDR3 reads CASSLVPRSGANVLTF. The CDR3 region has the DNA TGTGCCAGCAGCTTAGTCCCCCGCTCTGGGGCCAACGTCCTGACTTTC.

The gene calls are TRBV18 and TRBJ1-4, with D unresolved. The CDR3 consists of 15 residues. V was shortened by 0 bases and J by 4 bases, with 9 bases between the two germline ends. The germline gives CDR1 KGHSH, CDR2 LQKENI. The CDR3 bases are TGTGCCAGCTCACCACCCCCTCCAAGTAATGAAAAACTGTTTTTT. Translated, it gives CASSPPPPSNEKLFF.

This CDR3 is CASSPGQSTDTQYF. As DNA, the CDR3 is TGTGCCAGCAGCCCTGGACAGAGCACAGATACGCAGTATTTT. The V gene is TRBV7-9, the J gene TRBJ2-3, with D possibly matching TRBD1 (6 bases). This CDR3 is 14 amino acids long. V was pared by 5 bases and J by 0 bases, with 9 bases between. Germline CDR1 reads SEHNR; CDR2 reads FQNEAQ (reference sequence).

This chain uses TRBV5-1 with TRBJ1-6; 7 bases are a match to TRBD1. The CDR3 length is 15 residues. V was clipped by 4 bases and J by 7 bases; unmatched bases: 8. The germline gives CDR1 SGHRS, CDR2 YFSETQ. CDR3 protein: CASSPSRDRNSPLHF. For the CDR3, the DNA is TGCGCCAGCAGCCCGAGCCGGGACAGAAATTCACCCCTCCACTTT. The full variable domain, rest sourced from reference TRBV5-1 and TRBJ1-6, is KAGVTQTPRYLIKTRGQQVTLSCSPISGHRSVSWYQQTPGQGLQFLFEYFSETQRNKGNFPGRFSGRQFSNSRSEMNVSTLELGDSALYLCASSPSRDRNSPLHFGNGTRLTVT.

V usage is TRBV7-9 and J usage is TRBJ2-1; 8 bases map to TRBD1. The V gene's germline CDR1 is SEHNR and CDR2 FQNEAQ (reference sequence). J was trimmed by 2 bases and V by 5 bases; bases with no gene match: 5. This CDR3 contains 15 residues. Here the CDR3 reads CASSPGQGTYNEQFF. CDR3 nucleotides: TGTGCCAGCAGCCCAGGACAGGGAACCTACAATGAGCAGTTCTTC.

The chain joins TRBV27 to TRBJ2-5; TRBD2 aligns across 7 bases. Trimming removed 11 bases from V and 1 base from J; junction bases left unmatched: 4. There are 12 residues in the CDR3. CDR1 is MNHEY and CDR2 is SMNVEV in the germline V gene (reference sequence). The CDR3 nucleotides are TGTGCCGGAGGCGGGAGCCAAGAGACCCAGTACTTC. Translating it yields CAGGGSQETQYF.

The genes are TRBV7-8 and TRBJ2-2; TRBD2 is a possible D gene (6 bases). This CDR3 spans 15 amino acids. Deletions cut 1 base from V and 7 bases from J, with 13 bases between. Germline CDR1 SGHVS, CDR2 FQNEAQ. The DNA for the CDR3 is TGTGCCAGCAGCTTAGTTCCAGGGCGGGACGGGGAGCTGTTTTTT. Its protein is CASSLVPGRDGELFF.

There are a few counts of this clone. The chain employs TRBV9 and TRBJ2-7; tentatively, D is TRBD1 or TRBD2 (6 bases each). The CDR3 spans 12 residues. The germline gives CDR1 SGDLS, CDR2 YYNGEE. Trimming took 7 bases from V and 3 from J, leaving 11 bases between them. The CDR3 DNA reads TGTGCCAGCGGGAGGACAGACTACGAGCAGTACTTC. Translated: CASGRTDYEQYF.

There are a few counts of this clone. V gene TRBV7-2 combines with J gene TRBJ1-1, with D maybe TRBD1 (6 bases). In germline, CDR1 is SGHTA, CDR2 FQGNSA. Trimming stripped 5 bases from V and 1 base from J, with 14 bases between. The CDR3 covers 15 residues. The CDR3 DNA reads as TGTGCCAGCAGCCCACAAAGGACAGAGAACACTGAAGCTTTCTTT. Translated: CASSPQRTENTEAFF.

CDR3 region: CASSQDVNTGELFF. The CDR3 nucleotides read TGTGCCAGCAGTCAGGACGTGAACACCGGGGAGCTGTTTTTT. The chain is built from TRBV5-4 and TRBJ2-2; D not certain. Trimming removed 5 bases at V and 1 base at J, with 9 bases between. The CDR3 length is 14 residues. Germline values: CDR1 SGHNT, CDR2 YYREEE (reference sequence). Full variable domain (missing parts from reference TRBV5-4 and TRBJ2-2): ETGVTQSPTHLIKTRGQQVTLRCSSQSGHNTVSWYQQALGQGPQFIFQYYREEENGRGNFPPRFSGLQFPNYSSELNVNALELDDSALYLCASSQDVNTGELFFGEGSRLTVL.

This clone ranks as medium-sized. The chain has TRBV7-9 and TRBJ2-2; 11 bases align to TRBD2. The V segment lost 3 bases and the J segment 7 bases; nucleotides outside the gene matches: 1. The length of the CDR3 is 14 residues. Germline CDR1 SEHNR, CDR2 FQNEAQ (reference sequence). The CDR3 is CASSFGLAGGELFF. CDR3 bases: TGTGCCAGCAGCTTTGGACTAGCGGGCGGGGAGCTGTTTTTT.

The table lists this clone with a few counts. Other nucleotide sequences in the sample specify the same CDR3. The chain is built from TRBV5-1 and TRBJ1-6, with D possibly matching TRBD1 (6 bases). The CDR3 has 14 residues. V lost 5 bases and J 10 bases, leaving 16 bases between the germline ends. CDR1 and CDR2 from the germline V gene are SGHRS and YFSETQ. This chain's CDR3 is CASSSQGIGSPLHF. In nucleotides, the CDR3 is TGCGCCAGCAGTTCGCAGGGGATCGGCTCACCCCTCCACTTT.

The chain carries TRBV5-7 and TRBJ1-4, with a tentative D call TRBD1 (5 bases). TRBV5-7 is given ORF status, its function remaining uncertain. This CDR3 has 17 amino acids. V lost 4 bases, J lost 0 bases, and 16 bases lay in between. CDR3 nucleotide sequence: TGTGCCAGCAGCCTGTATGGGGACGGAACAACTAATGAAAAACTGTTTTTT. Amino acids: CASSLYGDGTTNEKLFF.

This clone was seen a single time. V usage is TRBV5-1 and J usage is TRBJ2-7; D unclear. This CDR3 has 13 amino acids. Trimming removed 0 bases from V and 1 base from J, with 5 bases in between. The germline V gene has CDR1 SGHRS and CDR2 YFSETQ. DNA of the CDR3: TGCGCCAGCAGCTTGGCGGGTTCCTACGAGCAGTACTTC. Translated: CASSLAGSYEQYF.

The CDR3: CASSLHRIQAYEQYF. In DNA, the CDR3 is TGTGCCAGCAGCTTACACCGGATACAGGCCTACGAGCAGTACTTC. The chain recombines TRBV5-8 with TRBJ2-7, with D perhaps matching TRBD1 (5 bases). The germline V gene encodes CDR1 SGHTS and CDR2 YDEGEE. This CDR3 spans 15 amino acids. With 2 bases removed from V and 2 bases from J, the gap between germline ends came to 14 bases. Combining the CDR3 with reference TRBV5-8 and TRBJ2-7 gives the whole variable domain EAGVTQSPTHLIKTRGQQATLRCSPISGHTSVYWYQQALGLGLQFLLWYDEGEERNRGNFPPRFSGRQFPNYSSELNVNALELEDSALYLCASSLHRIQAYEQYFGPGTRLTVT.

The chain employs TRBV7-2 and TRBJ1-2; weak D call: TRBD1 (6 bases). The length of the CDR3 is 13 residues. Looked up from germline, CDR1 is SGHTA and CDR2 is FQGNSA. Trimming cost V 7 bases and J 8 bases, with 17 bases left between them. CDR3 sequence (DNA): TGTGCCAGCACCTCGGGACAAAATGGAGGCTACACCTTC. This gives the protein CASTSGQNGGYTF.

The chain has TRBV12-3 or TRBV12-4 and TRBJ1-3; D remains unclear. This CDR3 region has 13 residues. The V and J ends lost 3 bases and 2 bases respectively, with 5 bases between them. Here the CDR3 DNA reads TGTGCCAGCAGTTTCTTCACTGGAAACACCATATATTTT. Translation: CASSFFTGNTIYF.

This clone turned up a few times. This sequence joins TRBV5-8 and TRBJ1-5, with 7 bases matching TRBD1. The CDR3 has 15 amino acids. Germline CDR1 SGHTS, CDR2 YDEGEE. The V gene end was trimmed by 1 base and the J gene end by 2 bases; junction bases not matched to a gene: 3. The CDR3 sequence is CASSLRTGGNQPQHF. DNA of the CDR3: TGTGCCAGCAGCTTGAGGACAGGTGGCAATCAGCCCCAGCATTTT.

The V and J genes are TRBV21-1 and TRBJ2-7. TRBV21-1 is an annotated pseudogene. The CDR3 has 16 amino acids. The CDR3 loop is CASSLNFRGPGYEQYF. DNA of the CDR3: TGTGCCAGCAGCCTAAACTTCCGGGGCCCGGGCTACGAGCAGTACTTC.

The rearrangement links TRBV7-9 to TRBJ2-1; D remains ambiguous. This CDR3 spans 14 amino acids. Trimming left V 0 bases short and J 5 bases short, with 8 bases between. Germline lookup yields CDR1 SEHNR and CDR2 FQNEAQ (reference sequence). Here the CDR3 reads CASSLAVQNNEQFF. The CDR3 coding sequence is TGTGCCAGCAGCTTAGCGGTACAGAACAATGAGCAGTTCTTC.